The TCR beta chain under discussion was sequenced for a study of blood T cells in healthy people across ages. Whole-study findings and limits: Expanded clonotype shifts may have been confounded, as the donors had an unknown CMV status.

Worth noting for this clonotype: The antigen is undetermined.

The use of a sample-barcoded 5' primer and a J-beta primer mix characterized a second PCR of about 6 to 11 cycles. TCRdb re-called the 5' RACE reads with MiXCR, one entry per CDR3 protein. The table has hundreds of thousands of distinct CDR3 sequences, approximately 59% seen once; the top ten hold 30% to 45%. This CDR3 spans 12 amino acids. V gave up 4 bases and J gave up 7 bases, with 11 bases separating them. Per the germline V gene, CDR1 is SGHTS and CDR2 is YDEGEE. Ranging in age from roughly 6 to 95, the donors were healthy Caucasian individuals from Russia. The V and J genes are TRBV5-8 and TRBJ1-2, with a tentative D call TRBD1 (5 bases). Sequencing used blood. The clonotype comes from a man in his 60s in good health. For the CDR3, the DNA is TGTGCCAGCAGCACTCGGGACCGTGGCTACACCTTC. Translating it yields CASSTRDRGYTF.